The present T cell receptor (beta chain) was sequenced within a study of CD8+ T cells in alopecia areata. About the research overall: Recipient mice, approximately 7-10-week-old female C3H/HeJ animals, received skin from 6-12-month-old C3H/HeJ graft donors with spontaneous alopecia. Study-wide points: Patients displayed less clarity in TCR sharing than mice, a finding possibly related to HLA. Lesional scalp exceeded normal scalp in clonality, especially in alopecia totalis/universalis.

Following extraction, RNA underwent reverse transcription to cDNA, which served as the sequencing template. TCRdb's copy holds only in-frame clones and misses some; the assay was immunoSEQ multiplex PCR. The sample has about 5,900 clones, none seen only once. Time point reported: mouse skin 6 weeks after grafting, around onset of hair loss. Investigators biopsied the skin of recipient mice at grafting and again 3 and 6 weeks later. In its sample, this clone was seen a few times. Its specificity is unknown. Genes here carry mouse names. The observed sequence ends 4 residues before the CDR3 terminus, with the missing tail filled in from the germline J gene. Trimming cost V 4 bases and J 0 bases, with 5 bases left between them. Germline CDR1 FNHDT, CDR2 SITEND (reference sequence). The CDR3 covers 13 residues.

V usage is TRBV19 and J usage is TRBJ2-1; TRBD1 might be the D (5 bases). The sequences come from skin, collected at week 6. The clonotype comes from a C3H/HeJ mouse with alopecia areata. The mice in this strain carry MHC haplotype H2-k. This chain's CDR3 is CASSGHNYAEQFF. Incomplete CDR3 DNA: TGTGCCAGCAGTGGACATAACTATGCT. The variable domain in full, completed from reference TRBV19 and TRBJ2-1, reads GGIITQTPKFLIGQEGQKLTLKCQQNFNHDTMYWYRQDSGKGLRLIYYSITENDLQKGDLSEGYDASREKKSSFSLTVTSAQKNEMAVFLCASSGHNYAEQFFGPGTRLTVL.